This T cell receptor beta chain appears in the sequencing data of a study of technical replicates of blood from a few donors. V shed 5 bases and J shed 4 bases, with 11 bases lying between them. This CDR3 has 13 residues. Germline values: CDR1 MDHEN, CDR2 SYDVKM. Profiled with immunoSEQ multiplex PCR; TCRdb holds only in-frame clones, not every one. The table shows about 78,000 clones, with 90% to 95% occurring only once. Sequencing was performed on T cells isolated from PBMCs. This sequence originates from a human donor in good health. The genes are TRBV28 and TRBJ1-2; the D gene is possibly TRBD1 (6 bases). The CDR3 region is CASSALGAYGYTF. DNA for the CDR3: TGTGCCAGCAGTGCGCTGGGGGCCTATGGCTACACCTTC.